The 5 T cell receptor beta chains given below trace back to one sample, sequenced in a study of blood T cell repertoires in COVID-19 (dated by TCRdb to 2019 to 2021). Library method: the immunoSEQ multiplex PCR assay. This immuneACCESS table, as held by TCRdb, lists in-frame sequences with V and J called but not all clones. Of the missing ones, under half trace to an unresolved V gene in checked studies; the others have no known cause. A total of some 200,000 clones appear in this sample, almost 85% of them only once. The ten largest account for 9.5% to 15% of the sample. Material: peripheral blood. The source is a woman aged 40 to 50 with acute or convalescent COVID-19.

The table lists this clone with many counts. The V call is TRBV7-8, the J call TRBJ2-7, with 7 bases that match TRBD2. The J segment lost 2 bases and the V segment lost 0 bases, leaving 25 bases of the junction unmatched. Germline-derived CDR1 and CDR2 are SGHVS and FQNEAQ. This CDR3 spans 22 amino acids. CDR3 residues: CASSLARGGPGGTVNVAYEQYF. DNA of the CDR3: TGTGCCAGCAGCTTAGCGCGAGGAGGGCCCGGGGGGACGGTGAATGTAGCCTACGAGCAGTACTTC.

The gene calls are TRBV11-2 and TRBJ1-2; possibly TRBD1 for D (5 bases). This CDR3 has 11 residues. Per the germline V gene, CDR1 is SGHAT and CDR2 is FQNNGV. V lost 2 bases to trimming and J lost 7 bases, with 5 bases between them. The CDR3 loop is CASSLRGGYTF. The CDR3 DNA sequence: TGTGCCAGCAGCTTAAGGGGTGGCTACACCTTC. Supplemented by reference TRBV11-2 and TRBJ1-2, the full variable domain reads EAGVAQSPRYKIIEKRQSVAFWCNPISGHATLYWYQQILGQGPKLLIQFQNNGVVDDSQLPKDRFSAERLKGVDSTLKIQPAKLEDSAVYLCASSLRGGYTFGSGTRLTVV.

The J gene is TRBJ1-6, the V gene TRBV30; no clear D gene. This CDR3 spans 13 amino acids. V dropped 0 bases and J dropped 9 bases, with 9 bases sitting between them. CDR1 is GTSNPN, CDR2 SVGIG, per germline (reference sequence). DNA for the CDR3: TGTGCCTGGAGTGTAGTTGGGAGTTCACCCCTCCACTTT. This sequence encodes CAWSVVGSSPLHF.

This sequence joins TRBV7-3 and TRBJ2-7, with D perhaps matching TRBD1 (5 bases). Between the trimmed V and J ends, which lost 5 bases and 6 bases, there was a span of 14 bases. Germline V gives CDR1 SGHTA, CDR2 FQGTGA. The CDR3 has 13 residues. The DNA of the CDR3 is TGTGCCAGCAGCGCGCAGGGTTTTGGCGAGCAGTACTTC. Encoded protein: CASSAQGFGEQYF.

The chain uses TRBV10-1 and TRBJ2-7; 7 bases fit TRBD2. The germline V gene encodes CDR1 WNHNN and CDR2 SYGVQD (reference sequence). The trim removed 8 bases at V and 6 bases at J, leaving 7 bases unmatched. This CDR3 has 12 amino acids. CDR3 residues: CASGGRVGEQYF. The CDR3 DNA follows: TGCGCCAGCGGCGGGAGAGTGGGCGAGCAGTACTTC.